The 27 T cell receptor beta chains below come from one sample, sequenced in a study of blood T cell repertoires in COVID-19. This table comes from immunoSEQ multiplex PCR, and its TCRdb copy is limited to in-frame clones, with some not included. The sample lists some 230,000 clones, about 86% occurring once. The sample consisted of peripheral blood. These receptor sequences come from a woman in her fifties or sixties with acute or convalescent COVID-19.

This rearrangement joins TRBV30 to TRBJ1-2; TRBD1 might be the D (5 bases). V was clipped by 3 bases and J by 4 bases, with 12 bases between them. The CDR3 is 13 amino acids. Germline V gives CDR1 GTSNPN, CDR2 SVGIG (reference sequence). The CDR3 DNA reads as TGTGCCTGGAGGCCCCCGGGACTCTATGGCTACACCTTC. This gives the protein CAWRPPGLYGYTF.

This rearrangement joins TRBV6-6 to TRBJ1-1; D unclear. This CDR3 has 16 amino acids. V was shortened by 2 bases and J by 5 bases, with 18 bases between the two germline ends. Germline CDR1 is MNHNY and CDR2 is SVGAGI (reference sequence). The CDR3 loop is CASSYGPADTRTEAFF. DNA of the CDR3: TGTGCCAGCAGTTACGGGCCCGCCGACACTCGAACTGAAGCTTTCTTT.

This clone was counted a few times. This chain links TRBV5-4 with TRBJ1-6, with 7 bases matching TRBD1. Germline lookup yields CDR1 SGHNT and CDR2 YYREEE (reference sequence). Trimming removed 4 bases from V and 5 bases from J; junction bases left unmatched: 6. CDR3 length equals 15 residues. This CDR3 reads CASSRGQPNNSPLHF. The CDR3 bases are TGTGCCAGCAGCCGGGGACAGCCTAATAATTCACCCCTCCACTTT.

The rearrangement joins TRBV10-3 to TRBJ1-2; D possibly corresponds to TRBD1 (6 bases). This CDR3 has 16 residues. Trimming stripped 3 bases from V and 0 bases from J, with 14 bases between. CDR1 and CDR2 from the germline V gene are ENHRY and SYGVKD. The CDR3 DNA reads TGTGCCATCAGTGACAAAGGGACACCAACTAACTATGGCTACACCTTC. This gives the protein CAISDKGTPTNYGYTF.

V usage is TRBV27 and J usage is TRBJ1-1; maybe TRBD1 (5 bases). Germline CDR1 and CDR2: MNHEY and SMNVEV (reference sequence). Trimming pared 1 base from V and 8 bases from J, leaving 11 bases between. The CDR3 contains 13 residues. The CDR3 nucleotides read TGTGCCAGCAGTTTATTGCCCGGACACGAAGCTTTCTTT. It translates to CASSLLPGHEAFF.

V gene TRBV18 combines with J gene TRBJ1-2, with TRBD1 identical over 7 bases. Germline V gene lookup returns CDR1 KGHSH and CDR2 LQKENI. V dropped 3 bases and J dropped 6; count of bases not matched to a gene: 19. This CDR3 comprises 18 residues. The CDR3 DNA follows: TGTGCCAGCTCACCGTCCACCCCCAGGGGGACCTTTGGCCATGGCTACACCTTC. Amino acids: CASSPSTPRGTFGHGYTF.

This rearrangement joins TRBV5-1 to TRBJ1-2; TRBD1 might be the D (5 bases). Per the germline V gene, CDR1 is SGHRS and CDR2 is YFSETQ. There are 14 residues in the CDR3. V shed 0 bases and J shed 7 bases, with 13 bases lying between them. Written as DNA, the CDR3 is TGCGCCAGCAGCTTGGAGTCAGGGAGGAGTGGCTACACCTTC. Translating it yields CASSLESGRSGYTF.

This clone came up once. The chain combines TRBV28 with TRBJ2-6; 7 nucleotides align to TRBD2. Germline V gene lookup returns CDR1 MDHEN and CDR2 SYDVKM. V was pared by 4 bases and J by 2 bases, with 8 bases of the junction left unmatched. This CDR3 spans 17 amino acids. The DNA of the CDR3 is TGTGCCAGCAGTTCGAGGACTAGTGAAGCTGGGGCCAACGTCCTGACTTTC. Its translation: CASSSRTSEAGANVLTF.

The J gene is TRBJ2-5, the V gene TRBV29-1; the match to TRBD2 covers 9 bases. The CDR3 runs to 17 residues. The germline CDR1 and CDR2 sequences are SQVTM and ANQGSEA. The ends lost 7 bases at V and 4 bases at J; junction bases unmatched: 19. The chain's CDR3 is CSAQDDYGASGVETQYF. In nucleotides, the CDR3 is TGCAGCGCTCAGGACGACTACGGGGCTAGCGGGGTAGAGACCCAGTACTTC.

This chain joins TRBV4-2 and TRBJ1-2; D not resolved. Germline V gene lookup returns CDR1 LGHNA and CDR2 YNFKEQ. Deletions cut 1 base from V and 4 bases from J, with 10 bases between. The CDR3 extends over 14 amino acids. The CDR3 nucleotides are TGTGCCAGCAGCCAAGGGGAGGGAGGCTATGGCTACACCTTC. It specifies CASSQGEGGYGYTF.

The gene calls are TRBV5-1 and TRBJ2-7; a possible D gene is TRBD2 (6 bases). The CDR3 is 13 residues long. Trimming cost V 5 bases and J 3 bases, with 12 bases left between them. The germline gives CDR1 SGHRS, CDR2 YFSETQ. CDR3 residues: CASRAPGGYEQYF. CDR3 DNA: TGCGCCAGCAGGGCACCCGGGGGCTACGAGCAGTACTTC.

This chain joins TRBV4-3 and TRBJ1-4; TRBD1 is a possible D gene (5 bases). The V and J ends lost 1 base and 1 base respectively, with 7 bases between them. Germline-derived CDR1 and CDR2 are LGHNA and YSLEER. The CDR3 is 15 residues long. CDR3 coding DNA: TGCGCCAGCAGCCAAGGGAGGGGAACTAATGAAAAACTGTTTTTT. It yields the protein CASSQGRGTNEKLFF.

Comments on this clone: Other DNA sequences in this specimen translate into the identical CDR3. The rearrangement joins TRBV7-9 to TRBJ1-4, with D maybe TRBD1 (5 bases). Germline CDR1 reads SEHNR; CDR2 reads FQNEAQ (reference sequence). The CDR3 contains 14 residues. V lost 3 bases and J 5 bases, leaving 10 bases between the germline ends. CDR3 protein: CASSFGQGNEKLFF. CDR3 nucleotide sequence: TGTGCCAGCAGCTTCGGGCAGGGCAATGAAAAACTGTTTTTT.

The chain joins TRBV5-1 to TRBJ2-3; 8 bases line up with TRBD2. The CDR3 contains 16 residues. Germline V gene lookup returns CDR1 SGHRS and CDR2 YFSETQ. The junction had 6 bases not matched to a gene; V was cut back by 2 bases and J by 1 base. The CDR3 sequence: CASSFTGGARTDTQYF. The DNA for the CDR3 is TGCGCCAGCAGCTTTACCGGGGGGGCCCGCACAGATACGCAGTATTTT.

The chain carries TRBV18 and TRBJ1-2; no firm D call. The germline V gene encodes CDR1 KGHSH and CDR2 LQKENI. This CDR3 is built from 13 residues. The V and J ends lost 3 bases and 7 bases respectively, with 12 bases between them. DNA of the CDR3: TGTGCCAGCTCACCCGAGGGTTTTTCTGGCTACACCTTC. Translating it yields CASSPEGFSGYTF.

In its sample, this clone was seen once. The chain uses TRBV10-2 and TRBJ2-2; 12 bases are shared with TRBD2. The germline CDR1 and CDR2 sequences are WSHSY and SAAADI. V lost 4 bases to trimming and J lost 3 bases; unmatched junction nucleotides: 9. The CDR3 spans 18 residues. The CDR3 reads CASSVSSGGGSDTGELFF. The DNA for the CDR3 is TGCGCCAGCAGTGTTTCTAGCGGGGGGGGAAGTGACACCGGGGAGCTGTTTTTT.

The V gene is TRBV5-5, the J gene TRBJ2-5; 8 bases map to TRBD1. Trimming at V came to 0 bases and at J to 3 bases, leaving 7 bases not matched to a gene. Germline CDR1 and CDR2: SGHKS and YYEKEE (reference sequence). The CDR3 runs 16 residues. CDR3 DNA: TGTGCCAGCAGCTTGGGGGGGACAGGAATTAAAGAGACCCAGTACTTC. Translated, it gives CASSLGGTGIKETQYF.

In its sample, this clone was seen a few times. This rearrangement joins TRBV6-1 to TRBJ1-5; 8 positions match TRBD1. This CDR3 spans 15 amino acids. Germline lookup yields CDR1 MNHNS and CDR2 SASEGT. V was clipped by 1 base and J by 9 bases; unmatched bases: 8. The CDR3, as DNA: TGTGCCAGCAGTGAAGGTCTCCAGGGGGCTTGGCCCCAGCATTTT. This encodes CASSEGLQGAWPQHF.

The V gene is TRBV28, the J gene TRBJ1-6; D is unresolved. V gave up 5 bases and J gave up 13 bases, with 21 bases separating them. Germline values: CDR1 MDHEN, CDR2 SYDVKM. The CDR3 loop spans 15 amino acids. The CDR3 is CASSPSSGGLSPLHF. In nucleotides, the CDR3 is TGTGCCAGCAGTCCCTCGAGCGGAGGTCTTTCGCCCCTCCACTTT.

The chain carries TRBV14 and TRBJ2-7, with 7 bases that match TRBD2. The V gene's germline CDR1 is SGHDN and CDR2 FVKESK. CDR3 size: 13 residues. J was trimmed by 12 bases and V by 0 bases; bases with no gene match: 8. This CDR3 is CASSQDLAGVTYF. As DNA, the CDR3 is TGTGCCAGCAGCCAAGATCTGGCGGGGGTTACGTACTTC.

The rearrangement joins TRBV7-2 to TRBJ1-1; D is unclear. Looked up from germline, CDR1 is SGHTA and CDR2 is FQGNSA. The CDR3 loop spans 13 amino acids. Trimming shortened V by 1 base and J by 10 bases, and 13 bases separated the two germline ends. The CDR3 loop is CASSLDRGVGAFF. The CDR3 bases are TGTGCCAGCAGCTTAGATCGAGGTGTCGGAGCTTTCTTT.

The rearrangement links TRBV5-1 to TRBJ1-2; no reliable D call. The CDR3 has 14 residues. Germline CDR1 is SGHRS and CDR2 is YFSETQ. V was cut by 0 bases and J by 4 bases, with 10 bases left in between. In DNA form, the CDR3 reads TGCGCCAGCAGCTTGGCCGCGACAAGCTATGGCTACACCTTC. It is translated as CASSLAATSYGYTF.

The chain carries TRBV28 and TRBJ2-1; 8 nucleotides line up with TRBD2. The V gene's germline CDR1 is MDHEN and CDR2 SYDVKM. The J segment lost 9 bases and the V segment lost 7 bases, leaving 11 bases of the junction unmatched. The CDR3 extends over 14 amino acids. The CDR3 region has the DNA TGTGCCAGCAAAGCGGGCGGGACTAGAAGTGAGCAGTTCTTC. It codes for CASKAGGTRSEQFF.

This clone was seen once. V usage is TRBV9 and J usage is TRBJ2-3; 7 bases are a match to TRBD1. Germline V gives CDR1 SGDLS, CDR2 YYNGEE. After removal of 4 bases from V and 2 bases from J, the junction contained 10 bases not matched to a gene. This CDR3 has 16 residues. The CDR3 loop reads CASSPGTADFTDTQYF. CDR3 nucleotides: TGTGCCAGCAGCCCAGGGACAGCCGATTTCACAGATACGCAGTATTTT.

This chain links TRBV9 with TRBJ2-5, with TRBD1 identical over 7 bases. The V and J ends lost 5 bases and 4 bases, in that order; junction bases with no gene match: 11. The length of the CDR3 is 15 residues. Germline CDR1 is SGDLS and CDR2 is YYNGEE. The DNA for the CDR3 is TGTGCCAGCAGTTCGGTACAGGGGTGGTCAGAGACCCAGTACTTC. This encodes CASSSVQGWSETQYF.

Concerning this clone: Other DNA sequences of this sample code for an identical CDR3. The chain carries TRBV11-2 and TRBJ2-7; D not certain. The V and J ends lost 2 bases and 2 bases respectively, with 4 bases between them. This CDR3 region has 12 residues. Germline V lookup: CDR1 SGHAT, CDR2 FQNNGV. The CDR3 DNA reads TGTGCCAGCAGCTTACCCACCTACGAGCAGTACTTC. It encodes CASSLPTYEQYF.

This CDR3 reads CASSSFGSEPGQGLSNQPQHF. As DNA, the CDR3 is TGTGCCAGCAGTTCCTTCGGGAGCGAACCGGGACAGGGATTGAGCAATCAGCCCCAGCATTTT. This chain connects TRBV6-2 or TRBV6-3 to TRBJ1-5; 9 bases map to TRBD1. Per germline, CDR1 MNHEY and CDR2 SVGEGT. The CDR3 extends over 21 amino acids. The V and J ends lost 4 bases and 1 base, in that order; junction bases with no gene match: 20.